Below, one T cell receptor (beta chain) is given with its context. V shed 6 bases and J shed 1 base, with 13 bases lying between them. The CDR3 is 16 amino acids. The V gene's germline CDR1 is MDHEN and CDR2 SYDVKM. Enrolled during active infection, Seattle patients were then followed longitudinally. This sample was included in a study of blood T cell repertoires in COVID-19. Background on the study: T cells, B-cell-depleted T cells, or PBMCs supplied cDNA or gDNA.

The data were produced by immunoSEQ multiplex PCR, yet TCRdb's version contains in-frame clones alone and is incomplete. This sample carries fewer than 250,000 clones, roughly 82% of them seen once, and the ten largest clones take 5.5% to 6.5%. This chain joins TRBV28 and TRBJ1-6; a weak D match, TRBD1 (6 bases). Specimen: peripheral blood. The TCR was taken from a woman of 80 years or more with COVID-19, enrolled during active disease. The CDR3 region is CASSSVRGSYNSPLHF. The CDR3 DNA is TGTGCCAGCAGCTCAGTCAGGGGTTCCTATAATTCACCCCTCCACTTT.